This T cell receptor beta chain was sequenced in a study of cytomegalovirus exposure and HLA in healthy donors. V was pared by 2 bases and J by 0 bases, with 3 bases of the junction left unmatched. Germline V CDR1 and CDR2: SGHRS, YFSETQ. This CDR3 region has 16 residues. Notes on the study in general: The study dropped some indistinguishable V segments, TRBV6-2 and TRBV6-3 among them.

PCR employed 60 Vbeta and 13 Jbeta primers. The table came from immunoSEQ multiplex PCR; TCRdb's copy has only in-frame clones and leaves some out. There are some 140,000 clones in the sample; roughly 70% occur only once, and about 1.5% lies in the top ten. Points on this clone: What it binds is not known.

The V gene is TRBV5-1, the J gene TRBJ1-3, with 9 bases lining up with TRBD1. The sequencing sample was made of PBMCs. This TCR derives from a human donor in good health. Here the CDR3 DNA reads TGCGCCAGCAGCTTACAGGGGGCCGGCTCTGGAAACACCATATATTTT. Its protein product is CASSLQGAGSGNTIYF.